Listed here are 3 T cell receptor beta chains from one sample, sequenced in a study of regulatory T cells in long-lasting Graves disease. Specified time point: newly diagnosed GD, antithyroid drugs for less than 3 months. The TCR library was made from RNA extracted from PBMCs. Both iRepertoire HTBI primers and Arm-PCR of CDR3 regions were used to build the TCR beta libraries. TCRdb reprocessed the multiplex PCR reads via MiXCR and lists one record per CDR3 protein. The table lists about 420,000 distinct CDR3 sequences, about 15% of them singletons. A further study also used this sample, focusing on T cells in Graves' hyperthyroidism and ophthalmopathy.

The sequencing here drew on peripheral blood mononuclear cells (PBMCs), taken at new diagnosis, from a patient treated with antithyroid drugs. These receptors were collected from a young woman with Graves disease.

This clonotype was seen repeatedly, ten times or more. The V gene is TRBV7-2, the J gene TRBJ2-1; no firm D call. CDR1 and CDR2 from the germline V gene are SGHTA and FQGNSA. The V and J ends lost 5 bases and 7 bases respectively, with 21 bases between them. The CDR3 length is 16 residues. The CDR3 DNA reads TGTGCCAGCAGCCTTTATTTTGGCATATCGCAAAATGAGCAGTTCTTC. This translates into CASSLYFGISQNEQFF. The complete variable domain, with remaining parts taken from reference TRBV7-2 and TRBJ2-1, reads GAGVSQSPSNKVTEKGKDVELRCDPISGHTALYWYRQSLGQGLEFLIYFQGNSAPDKSGLPSDRFSAERTGGSVSTLTIQRTQQEDSAVYLCASSLYFGISQNEQFFGPGTRLTVL.

The chain has TRBV7-2 and TRBJ1-2; D remains ambiguous. CDR3 length: 16 amino acids. Trimming took off 2 bases at V and 5 bases at J, with 18 bases between the two ends. CDR1 is SGHTA, CDR2 FQGNSA, per germline. In nucleotides, the CDR3 is TGTGCCAGCAGCTTAAGTAGGGCAACCGCCGGGTATGGCTACACCTTC. Translated: CASSLSRATAGYGYTF.

This clonotype was seen a handful of times. The chain links TRBV10-3 to TRBJ2-1; 14 bases are a match to TRBD2. The CDR3 has 16 residues. J was trimmed by 6 bases and V by 6 bases; bases with no gene match: 7. Germline V gene lookup returns CDR1 ENHRY and CDR2 SYGVKD. The DNA for the CDR3 is TGTGCCATCAGGAGACTAGCGGGAGGGAGGGCCAATGAGCAGTTCTTC. Its protein is CAIRRLAGGRANEQFF.